This T cell receptor beta chain was documented in a study of T cell responses to AZD1222 COVID-19 vaccine (dated by TCRdb to the early 2020s). In the study overall: TCR sequencing covered 233 trial participants: 207 given two doses of AZD1222 and around 25 given two doses of MenACWY control vaccine. Trial participants were enrolled by age into subgroups of 18-55, 56-69 and 70-plus years, and approximately 150, 30 and 60 TCR-sequenced participants, respectively, were included in these subgroups.

Concerning this clone: What this receptor recognizes is not known. The sample holds no much larger clone one base away, and base qualities are not on file.

From a lookup of the germline V gene, CDR1 and CDR2 are MNHEY and SVGAGI. The CDR3 spans 11 residues, from the cysteine through the phenylalanine. The DNA shown is the 33-base CDR3, in frame from base 1. The germline ends are 11 bases apart after V is trimmed by 11 bases and J by 6 bases. Explained via the paper, the time point label denotes: baseline before first vaccination. The treatment or condition label corresponds to: meningococcal conjugate vaccine given as trial control. The vaccinee samples were drawn from two UK trials, COV001 and COV002, one of which was a single-blind randomized controlled phase 2/3 trial testing AZD1222 (ChAdOx1 nCoV-19) in healthy adults. For TCRbeta chain sequencing, PBMC samples were collected from trial participants at day 0 and at day 28 after the second dose. The CDR3 regions of human TCRbeta chains were analyzed by immunosequencing. The authors' pipeline ran thus. Repertoire TCRs were checked for matches against a reference library of SARS-CoV-2-specific TCRs that had been generated using the MIRA antigen-specificity platform. Breadth was defined as the fraction of unique TCRs that were SARS-CoV-2-associated. Depth was defined as the fraction of total T cells that were SARS-CoV-2-associated. Using the MIRA data, each spike-specific TCR was assigned both to the spike region to which the TCR was reactive and to a CD4 or CD8 class. Log10-transformed breadth and depth values were compared by one-way ANOVA with Sidak's multiple comparisons tests. As stored in TCRdb, this immuneACCESS dataset retains in-frame rearrangements with V and J assigned. A fraction of the clones does not appear; measured against another copy, unresolved V genes explain less than half of the discrepancy, and the remainder lacks a known reason. V and J calls and clone size follow that table, whereas D and trimming were derived from the DNA. This sample has about 150,000 clones in its table, and 88% of those were observed once. More than 3% of the sample belongs to the ten largest clones.

What the study reported, not specific to this receptor: Conclusions about previously exposed vaccinees were limited because only six AZD1222 recipients were SARS-CoV-2 seropositive at baseline. The 56-69-year group was small, and its depth increase did not reach significance, likely because of low power. Because no samples from the day 14 peak response were available, repertoires could be characterized only after the peak T cell response. Nearly half of unique spike-specific TCRs reportedly recognized epitopes outside regions mutated in the B.1.351 and B.1.1.7 variants. Participants were mostly white British, with more females than males. The authors suggested clonal diversity may have been underestimated. CD4 TCRs associated with the vaccine covered the entire spike protein, and the dominant responses were in regions 160-218 and 743-854. Spike-specific TCR breadth and depth rose significantly after two AZD1222 doses compared with day 0 and with MenACWY recipients.

This clonotype was obtained from an adult in good health. The sequencing used peripheral blood, collected on day 0 of MenACWY control vaccination. Recombination connected TRBV6-5 to TRBJ1-5; a weak D assignment points to TRBD1 (5 bases agree). The CDR3 has the sequence CASGVGQPQHF. The DNA sequence is given as TGTGCCTCGGGGGTCGGTCAGCCCCAGCATTTT.